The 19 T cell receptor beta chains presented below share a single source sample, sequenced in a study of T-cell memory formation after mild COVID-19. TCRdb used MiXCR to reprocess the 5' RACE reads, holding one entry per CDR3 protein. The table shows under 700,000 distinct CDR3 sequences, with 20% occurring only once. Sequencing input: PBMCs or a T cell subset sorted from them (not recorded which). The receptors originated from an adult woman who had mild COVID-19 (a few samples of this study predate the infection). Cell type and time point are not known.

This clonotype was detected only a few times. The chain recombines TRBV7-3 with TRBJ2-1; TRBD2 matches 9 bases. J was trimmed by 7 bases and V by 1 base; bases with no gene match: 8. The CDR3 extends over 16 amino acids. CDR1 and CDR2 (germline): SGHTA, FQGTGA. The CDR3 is CASSLRAGGPWNEQFF. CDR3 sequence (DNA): TGTGCCAGCAGCTTAAGGGCGGGAGGGCCGTGGAATGAGCAGTTCTTC.

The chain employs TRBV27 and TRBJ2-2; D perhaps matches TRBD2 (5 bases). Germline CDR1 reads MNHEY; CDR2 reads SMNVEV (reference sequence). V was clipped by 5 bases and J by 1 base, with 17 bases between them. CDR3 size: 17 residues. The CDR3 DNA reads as TGTGCCAGCAGTCCGTCTCTCGGGAAGGAGAACACCGGGGAGCTGTTTTTT. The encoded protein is CASSPSLGKENTGELFF.

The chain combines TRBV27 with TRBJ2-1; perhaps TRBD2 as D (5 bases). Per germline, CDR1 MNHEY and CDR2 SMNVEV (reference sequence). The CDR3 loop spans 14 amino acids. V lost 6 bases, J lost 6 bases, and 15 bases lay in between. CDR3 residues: CASSPLGLGNEQFF. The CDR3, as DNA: TGTGCCAGCAGCCCTCTCGGACTCGGCAATGAGCAGTTCTTC.

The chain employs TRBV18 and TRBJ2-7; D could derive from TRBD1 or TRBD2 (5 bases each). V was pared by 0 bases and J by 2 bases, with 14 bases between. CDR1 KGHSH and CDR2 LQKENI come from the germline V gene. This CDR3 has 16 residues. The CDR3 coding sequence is TGTGCCAGCTCACCACCGACCGGGACGGTTACCTACGAGCAGTACTTC. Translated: CASSPPTGTVTYEQYF.

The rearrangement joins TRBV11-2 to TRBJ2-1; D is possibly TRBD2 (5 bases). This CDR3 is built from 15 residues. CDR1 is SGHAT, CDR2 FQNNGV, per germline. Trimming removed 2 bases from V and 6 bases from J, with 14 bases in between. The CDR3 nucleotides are TGTGCCAGCAGCTTAAGGTTTCGGACTGTCAATGAGCAGTTCTTC. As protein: CASSLRFRTVNEQFF.

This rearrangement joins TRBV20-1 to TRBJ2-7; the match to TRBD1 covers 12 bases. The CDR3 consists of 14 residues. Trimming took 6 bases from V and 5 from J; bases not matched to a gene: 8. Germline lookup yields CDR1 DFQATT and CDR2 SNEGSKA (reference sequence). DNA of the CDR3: TGCAGTGCGAGGGACAGGGGGCGCTTGGACGAGCAGTACTTC. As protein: CSARDRGRLDEQYF.

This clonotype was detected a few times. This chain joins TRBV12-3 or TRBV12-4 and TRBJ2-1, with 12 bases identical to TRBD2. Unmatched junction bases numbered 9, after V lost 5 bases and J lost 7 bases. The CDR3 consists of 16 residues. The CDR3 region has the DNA TGTGCCAGCAGTGGACTAGCGGGGACCTCCTGGAATGAGCAGTTCTTC. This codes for CASSGLAGTSWNEQFF.

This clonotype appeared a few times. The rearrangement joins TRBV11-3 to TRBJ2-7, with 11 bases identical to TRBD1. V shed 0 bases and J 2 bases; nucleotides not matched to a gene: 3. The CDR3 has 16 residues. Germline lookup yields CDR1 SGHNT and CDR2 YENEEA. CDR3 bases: TGTGCCAGCAGCTTAGATTGGGGACAGGGGGCCTACGAGCAGTACTTC. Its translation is CASSLDWGQGAYEQYF.

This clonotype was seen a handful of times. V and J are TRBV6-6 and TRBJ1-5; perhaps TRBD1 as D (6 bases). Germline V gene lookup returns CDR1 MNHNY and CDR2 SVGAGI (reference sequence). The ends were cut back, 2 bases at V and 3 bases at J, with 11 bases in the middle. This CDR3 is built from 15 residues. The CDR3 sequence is CASSYTGGHNQPQHF. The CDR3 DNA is TGTGCCAGCAGTTACACGGGGGGCCACAATCAGCCCCAGCATTTT.

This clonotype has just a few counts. The CDR3 nucleotides are TGTGCCAGCAGCCCTGGGCCCCCCGGGGCTTTCTTT. It is translated as CASSPGPPGAFF. The V call is TRBV7-9, the J call TRBJ1-1; D unclear. V lost 5 bases and J lost 11, with 15 bases in between. Germline CDR1 SEHNR, CDR2 FQNEAQ (reference sequence). This CDR3 comprises 12 residues. Looking up the rest from reference TRBV7-9 and TRBJ1-1 gives the full variable domain: DTGVSQNPRHKITKRGQNVTFRCDPISEHNRLYWYRQTLGQGPEFLTYFQNEAQLEKSRLLSDRFSAERPKGSFSTLEIQRTEQGDSAMYLCASSPGPPGAFFGQGTRLTVV.

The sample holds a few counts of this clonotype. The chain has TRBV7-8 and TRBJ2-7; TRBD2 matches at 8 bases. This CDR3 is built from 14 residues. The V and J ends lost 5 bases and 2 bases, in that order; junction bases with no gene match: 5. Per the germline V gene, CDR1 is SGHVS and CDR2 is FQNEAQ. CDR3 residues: CASSGLAGTYEQYF. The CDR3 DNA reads TGTGCCAGCAGCGGACTAGCTGGTACCTACGAGCAGTACTTC.

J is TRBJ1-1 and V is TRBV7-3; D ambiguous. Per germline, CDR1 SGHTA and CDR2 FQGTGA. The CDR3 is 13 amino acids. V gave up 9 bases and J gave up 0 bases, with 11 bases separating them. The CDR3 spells CASKSKLNTEAFF. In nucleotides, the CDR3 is TGTGCCAGTAAGTCGAAGTTGAACACTGAAGCTTTCTTT.

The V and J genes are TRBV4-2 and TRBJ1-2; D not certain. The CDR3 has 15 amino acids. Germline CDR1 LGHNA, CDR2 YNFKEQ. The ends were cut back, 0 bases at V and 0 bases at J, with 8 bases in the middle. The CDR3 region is CASSQDRRANYGYTF. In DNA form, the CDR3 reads TGTGCCAGCAGCCAAGATAGGAGGGCTAACTATGGCTACACCTTC.

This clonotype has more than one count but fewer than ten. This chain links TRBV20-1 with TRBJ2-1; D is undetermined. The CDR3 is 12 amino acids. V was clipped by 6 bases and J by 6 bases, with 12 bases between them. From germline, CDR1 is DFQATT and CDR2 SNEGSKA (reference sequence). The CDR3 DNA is TGCAGTGCCCCTCCCCCCGCCAATGAGCAGTTCTTC. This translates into CSAPPPANEQFF.

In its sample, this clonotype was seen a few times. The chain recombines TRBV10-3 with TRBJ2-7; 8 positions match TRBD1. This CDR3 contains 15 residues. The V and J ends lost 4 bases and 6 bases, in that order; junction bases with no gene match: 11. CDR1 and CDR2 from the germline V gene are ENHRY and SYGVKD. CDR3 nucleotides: TGTGCCATCAGTGGAACAGGGGGAGATCTCCGCGAGCAGTACTTC. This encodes CAISGTGGDLREQYF.

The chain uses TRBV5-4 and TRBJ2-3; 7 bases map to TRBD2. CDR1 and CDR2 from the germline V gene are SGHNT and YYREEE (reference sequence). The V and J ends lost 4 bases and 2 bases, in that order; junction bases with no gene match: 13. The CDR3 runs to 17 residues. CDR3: CASSPGSGTTFTDTQYF. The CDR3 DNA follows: TGTGCCAGCAGCCCGGGTTCCGGGACTACTTTCACAGATACGCAGTATTTT.

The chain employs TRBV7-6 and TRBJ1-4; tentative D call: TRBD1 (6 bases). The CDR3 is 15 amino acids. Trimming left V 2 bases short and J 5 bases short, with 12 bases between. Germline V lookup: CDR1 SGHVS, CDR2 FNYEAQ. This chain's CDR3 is CASSLLDSSNEKLFF. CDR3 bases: TGTGCCAGCAGCTTATTGGACAGCTCGAATGAAAAACTGTTTTTT.

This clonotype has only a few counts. The CDR3 reads CASSFSPTQQETQYF. The CDR3 DNA is TGTGCCAGCAGCTTCTCTCCAACGCAGCAAGAGACCCAGTACTTC. The V and J genes are TRBV5-6 and TRBJ2-5; D gene uncertain. The V gene's germline CDR1 is SGHDT and CDR2 YYEEEE. The length of the CDR3 is 15 residues. Trimming removed 2 bases at V and 2 bases at J, with 13 bases between.

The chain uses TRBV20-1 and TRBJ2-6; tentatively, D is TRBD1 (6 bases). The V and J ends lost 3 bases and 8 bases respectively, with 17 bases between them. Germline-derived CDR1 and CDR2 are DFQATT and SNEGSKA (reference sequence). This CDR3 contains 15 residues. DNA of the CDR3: TGCAGTGCTAGGCCGTTACAGGGTTCGACCAACGTCCTGACTTTC. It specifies CSARPLQGSTNVLTF.